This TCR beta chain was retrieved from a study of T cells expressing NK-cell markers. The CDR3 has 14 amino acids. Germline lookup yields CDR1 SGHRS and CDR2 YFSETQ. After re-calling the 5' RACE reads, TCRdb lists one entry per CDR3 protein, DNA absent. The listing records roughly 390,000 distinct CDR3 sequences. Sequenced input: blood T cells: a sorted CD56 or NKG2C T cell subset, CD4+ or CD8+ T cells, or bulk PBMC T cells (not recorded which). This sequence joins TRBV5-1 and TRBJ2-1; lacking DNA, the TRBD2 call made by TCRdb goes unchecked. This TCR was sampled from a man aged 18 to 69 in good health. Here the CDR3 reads CASSTGGPYNEQFF.